One and the same sample provided the 25 T cell receptor beta chains below, sequenced in a study of human T cells and chemical hapten exposure. Time point reported: patch test 2, 6 weeks after DPC sensitization. The treatment: therapeutic diphenylcyclopropenone sensitization with weekly scalp DPC. TCRdb analysed the RACE reads with MiXCR anew, one entry per CDR3 protein. This sample carries more than 90,000 distinct CDR3 sequences, around 10% of them seen once, and the ten largest clones take roughly 3%. The sample here was whole blood, taken in connection with sensitization to the hapten diphenylcyclopropenone (DPC). The receptors were gathered from a woman aged 40 to 55 with alopecia areata. Some clones in this sample may be carry-over from other donors' samples.

In this sample, this clonotype turned up a few times. The rearrangement links TRBV10-2 to TRBJ1-5; no reliable D call. The CDR3 consists of 15 residues. CDR1 is WSHSY and CDR2 is SAAADI in the germline V gene. The germline V and J ends were trimmed by 5 bases and 0 bases, with 11 bases remaining between them. Here the CDR3 DNA reads TGCGCCAGCAGTTTGGGCCAGAATAGCAATCAGCCCCAGCATTTT. This encodes CASSLGQNSNQPQHF.

The CDR3 sequence: CSGERWDRETNSPLHF. The CDR3 coding sequence is TGCAGTGGTGAGAGATGGGACAGGGAGACCAATTCACCCCTCCACTTT. The chain uses TRBV20-1 and TRBJ1-6; 9 bases are shared with TRBD1. This CDR3 has 16 amino acids. The germline CDR1 and CDR2 sequences are DFQATT and SNEGSKA (reference sequence). V shed 7 bases and J 7 bases; nucleotides not matched to a gene: 14.

This chain uses TRBV29-1 with TRBJ2-5; D is undetermined. The CDR3 spans 13 residues. Germline V lookup: CDR1 SQVTM, CDR2 ANQGSEA. V shed 5 bases and J shed 5 bases, with 15 bases lying between them. CDR3 protein: CSVPWSLGETQYF. Written as DNA, the CDR3 is TGCAGCGTTCCGTGGTCTCTGGGCGAGACCCAGTACTTC.

CDR3 nucleotides: TGCAGCGTGGATAGACAGGGCGGGAACACTGAAGCTTTCTTT. Its translation is CSVDRQGGNTEAFF. The rearrangement links TRBV29-1 to TRBJ1-1; TRBD1 agrees at 7 bases. This CDR3 spans 14 amino acids. Trimming removed 6 bases from V and 1 base from J; junction bases left unmatched: 8. Per the germline V gene, CDR1 is SQVTM and CDR2 is ANQGSEA.

The J gene is TRBJ2-7, the V gene TRBV9; no definite D call. V was shortened by 0 bases and J by 0 bases, with 16 bases between the two germline ends. The CDR3 covers 17 residues. The germline gives CDR1 SGDLS, CDR2 YYNGEE. The CDR3 nucleotides read TGTGCCAGCAGCGTAGGGGCAGGTCCTTCGAGCTCCTACGAGCAGTACTTC. The encoded protein is CASSVGAGPSSSYEQYF.

Ten or more counts support this clonotype. CDR3 amino acids: CASSTGGGMTDTQYF. As DNA, the CDR3 is TGTGCCAGCAGTACGGGTGGAGGAATGACAGATACGCAGTATTTT. This sequence joins TRBV28 and TRBJ2-3; D perhaps matches TRBD2 (5 bases). In germline, CDR1 is MDHEN, CDR2 SYDVKM. V shed 5 bases and J shed 3 bases, with 15 bases lying between them. CDR3 length: 15 amino acids.

The table lists this clonotype with a few counts. The genes are TRBV5-1 and TRBJ1-1, with D perhaps TRBD1 (6 bases). Germline loops: CDR1 SGHRS, CDR2 YFSETQ. The V end lost 2 bases, the J end lost 7 bases, and 18 bases lay between the germline ends. This CDR3 is built from 15 residues. DNA for the CDR3: TGCGCCAGCAGCTTCTCCGGGACGGGGGGCCATGAAGCTTTCTTT. Translating it yields CASSFSGTGGHEAFF.

This clonotype was counted ten times or more. The genes are TRBV20-1 and TRBJ2-7; 9 bases map to TRBD1. V was clipped by 5 bases and J by 3 bases; unmatched bases: 8. This CDR3 has 14 amino acids. Germline CDR1 is DFQATT and CDR2 is SNEGSKA (reference sequence). CDR3 DNA: TGCAGTGCTGAGGACAGGGGTGGTAGCTACGAGCAGTACTTC. Its protein product is CSAEDRGGSYEQYF.

The chain combines TRBV7-2 with TRBJ2-5; D gene uncertain. Germline V gene sequence: CDR1 SGHTA, CDR2 FQGNSA. The CDR3 totals 12 residues. V lost 5 bases and J lost 2, with 6 bases in between. The CDR3 sequence: CASSPAQETQYF. Written as DNA, the CDR3 is TGTGCCAGCAGCCCAGCGCAAGAGACCCAGTACTTC.

This clonotype was seen many times. This chain links TRBV6-1 with TRBJ1-1; 10 bases are a match to TRBD1. V was pared by 5 bases and J by 2 bases, with 8 bases of the junction left unmatched. The CDR3 consists of 16 residues. Germline CDR1 and CDR2: MNHNS and SASEGT. CDR3 bases: TGTGCCAGCAGTCCCGGACAGGGGGGACTAAACACTGAAGCTTTCTTT. Its protein product is CASSPGQGGLNTEAFF.

The chain joins TRBV25-1 to TRBJ1-2; D not certain. Trimming removed 2 bases from V and 4 bases from J, with 5 bases in between. This CDR3 contains 12 residues. Germline V gene data show CDR1 as MGHDK and CDR2 as SYGVNS. The CDR3 spells CASSELGYGYTF. DNA of the CDR3: TGTGCCAGCAGTGAACTAGGCTATGGCTACACCTTC.

The J gene is TRBJ2-3, the V gene TRBV27; D gene unclear. CDR1 is MNHEY and CDR2 is SMNVEV in the germline V gene (reference sequence). V shed 3 bases and J shed 9 bases, with 13 bases lying between them. This CDR3 spans 13 amino acids. The CDR3 sequence is CASSFPGGGTQYF. DNA for the CDR3: TGTGCCAGCAGTTTTCCGGGTGGCGGAACGCAGTATTTT.

This clonotype was detected ten times or more. The chain recombines TRBV18 with TRBJ1-1; TRBD1 is a possible D gene (5 bases). V gave up 5 bases and J gave up 4 bases, with 11 bases separating them. This CDR3 is built from 13 residues. From germline, CDR1 is KGHSH and CDR2 LQKENI. The CDR3 spells CASSSDRGTEAFF. DNA for the CDR3: TGTGCCAGCTCATCAGACAGAGGCACTGAAGCTTTCTTT.

This clonotype was seen many times. The CDR3 nucleotides are TGTGCCAGCAGTCGACTCCTGAACACCGGGGAGCTGTTTTTT. This translates into CASSRLLNTGELFF. The chain is built from TRBV12-3 or TRBV12-4 and TRBJ2-2; unclear D gene. The germline V and J ends were trimmed by 5 bases and 1 base, with 8 bases remaining between them. The CDR3 spans 14 residues.

This chain connects TRBV7-2 to TRBJ2-5, with 7 nucleotides matching TRBD1. Trimming took 4 bases from V and 2 from J; bases not matched to a gene: 7. The germline CDR1 and CDR2 sequences are SGHTA and FQGNSA. This CDR3 contains 15 residues. CDR3 coding DNA: TGTGCCAGCAGCTACCCGGGGACAGAACAAGAGACCCAGTACTTC. It specifies CASSYPGTEQETQYF.

In this sample, this clonotype turned up many times. The V call is TRBV4-3, the J call TRBJ2-3; the match to TRBD2 covers 13 bases. Germline V gene data show CDR1 as LGHNA and CDR2 as YSLEER. CDR3 size: 18 residues. Germline trimming cut 1 base from V and 0 bases from J; bases unmatched to any gene: 4. The CDR3 nucleotides are TGCGCCAGCAGCCAAGGACTAGCGGGGGGAACTAGCACAGATACGCAGTATTTT. It yields the protein CASSQGLAGGTSTDTQYF.

The gene calls are TRBV6-2 or TRBV6-3 and TRBJ1-1; the D is unclear. The V end lost 7 bases, the J end lost 0 bases, and 12 bases lay between the germline ends. CDR1 is MNHEY, CDR2 SVGEGT, per germline. The CDR3 runs 14 residues. The CDR3 coding sequence is TGTGCCAGCATAAGTCAGCAACTGAACACTGAAGCTTTCTTT. It encodes CASISQQLNTEAFF.

The sample holds many counts of this clonotype. The chain is built from TRBV3-1 and TRBJ2-7; D ambiguous. V was pared by 4 bases and J by 4 bases, with 8 bases between. CDR3 size: 12 residues. Germline V CDR1 and CDR2: LGHDT, YNNKEL (reference sequence). The CDR3 DNA follows: TGTGCCAGCAGCCCTGCCCCTTACGAGCAGTACTTC. This codes for CASSPAPYEQYF.

Note on this clonotype: This may come from a read error, since a much larger clone is one base off. This chain joins TRBV15 and TRBJ2-7, with 7 nucleotides matching TRBD1. This CDR3 is 15 amino acids long. The germline CDR1 and CDR2 sequences are LNHNV and YYDKDF (reference sequence). The CDR3 region is CATSKTGLSIYKQYF. CDR3 nucleotide sequence: TGTGCCACCAGCAAGACAGGGCTCTCGATCTACAAGCAGTACTTC.

This clonotype was seen ten or more times. This chain joins TRBV30 and TRBJ1-2; no firm D call. The germline V and J ends were trimmed by 2 bases and 7 bases, with 8 bases remaining between them. Germline V gene data show CDR1 as GTSNPN and CDR2 as SVGIG (reference sequence). The CDR3 length is 11 residues. The CDR3 bases are TGTGCCTGGAGTTGGGAATCTGGCTACACCTTC. Residues: CAWSWESGYTF.

This clonotype was recorded at least ten times. The chain couples TRBV4-3 to TRBJ2-3, with D uncertain. Germline CDR1 and CDR2: LGHNA and YSLEER. This CDR3 contains 14 residues. Between the trimmed V and J ends, which lost 4 bases and 4 bases, there was a span of 12 bases. CDR3 DNA: TGCGCCAGCAGCCGAGAAGTCCTTTCAGATACGCAGTATTTT. Protein product: CASSREVLSDTQYF.

V and J are TRBV3-1 and TRBJ1-5; D unclear. V lost 4 bases, J lost 9 bases, and 13 bases lay in between. Germline CDR1 reads LGHDT; CDR2 reads YNNKEL (reference sequence). The CDR3 is made up of 13 amino acids. CDR3 protein: CASSPAGYRPQHF. For the CDR3, the DNA is TGTGCCAGCAGCCCGGCGGGTTACCGGCCCCAGCATTTT.

The V and J genes are TRBV18 and TRBJ1-2; 11 bases agree with TRBD1. Germline V gives CDR1 KGHSH, CDR2 LQKENI. The CDR3 is 17 residues long. With V trimmed by 0 bases and J by 8 bases, 11 bases remained unmatched. The chain's CDR3 is CASSPPPGTGGAGGYTF. CDR3 nucleotides: TGTGCCAGCTCACCACCTCCCGGGACAGGGGGAGCGGGAGGCTACACCTTC.

CDR3 sequence reads: CASSSSSPLYNEQFF. CDR3 nucleotide sequence: TGTGCCAGTAGTAGTTCTAGCCCACTTTACAATGAGCAGTTCTTC. The V gene is TRBV19, the J gene TRBJ2-1; TRBD2 is a possible D gene (5 bases). CDR1 and CDR2 from the germline V gene are LNHDA and SQIVND (reference sequence). This CDR3 is built from 15 residues. V was cut by 4 bases and J by 4 bases, with 14 bases left in between.

This clonotype came up a few times. The chain links TRBV5-4 to TRBJ2-2; D is uncertain. The CDR3 has 16 residues. CDR1 is SGHNT and CDR2 is YYREEE in the germline V gene (reference sequence). Between the trimmed V and J ends, which lost 3 bases and 5 bases, there was a span of 17 bases. CDR3 DNA sequence: TGTGCCAGCAGCTCCCGGAGCCGACGAACGACCGGGGAGCTGTTTTTT. Translated, it gives CASSSRSRRTTGELFF.